The 3 T cell receptor beta chains below were found in one sample sequenced in a study of blood T cell repertoires in COVID-19. TCRdb's table, derived via immunoSEQ multiplex PCR, lists solely in-frame clones and lacks some. The data show 200,000 to 300,000 clones, approximately 91% seen once. The sequenced sample consisted of peripheral blood. These receptor sequences come from a human donor in a cohort sampled during active COVID-19.

The rearrangement joins TRBV4-1 to TRBJ2-5, with 12 bases fitting TRBD2. Unmatched junction bases numbered 12, after V lost 3 bases and J lost 4 bases. Germline CDR1 reads MGHRA; CDR2 reads YSYEKL. The CDR3 has 18 residues. This chain's CDR3 is CASSQATTGLAGGETQYF. The CDR3 nucleotides are TGCGCCAGCAGCCAGGCGACTACGGGACTAGCGGGCGGAGAGACCCAGTACTTC.

The V gene is TRBV5-4, the J gene TRBJ1-2; 9 bases line up with TRBD1. V lost 5 bases, J lost 5 bases, and 13 bases stayed unmatched. The germline gives CDR1 SGHNT, CDR2 YYREEE (reference sequence). This CDR3 has 16 amino acids. CDR3 bases: TGTGCCAGCAGGACACAGGGGGCGCTCAGAAGATATGGCTACACCTTC. Translating gives CASRTQGALRRYGYTF.

In this sample, this clone turned up once. This chain links TRBV4-1 with TRBJ1-2; TRBD1 aligns across 9 bases. The CDR3 spans 15 residues. Losses at the gene ends were 2 bases for V and 4 bases for J; bases not matched to a gene: 5. Germline V gene lookup returns CDR1 MGHRA and CDR2 YSYEKL. The chain's CDR3 is CASSQPTGGSYGYTF. For the CDR3, the DNA is TGCGCCAGCAGCCAACCGACAGGGGGATCCTATGGCTACACCTTC.